The TCR beta chain under discussion was sequenced for a study of T cell clonality in common variable immunodeficiency (dated by TCRdb to about 2015). General conclusions and limits of the study: Correlations between repertoire features and clinical complications were limited by patient heterogeneity within the CVID cohort. Healthy controls shared more TCRbeta clones with each other than CVID subjects shared among themselves (p < 0.0001). CVID TCRbeta sequences reportedly showed fewer deletions and N-nucleotide insertions and lacked highly modified clones with 13 or more V deletions. TCRbeta clonality was higher in CVID subjects than in healthy controls (t-test p = 0.018), and the increase was most characteristic of about a third of subjects. Although equal DNA input was used, an average of approximately 82,000 unique sequences per sample was obtained for controls, compared with approximately 30,000 for CVID samples. According to the authors, finding the cause of the higher clonality in CVID would require sequencing the repertoires of T cell subpopulations.

Many counts were recorded for this clone. This receptor's antigen is unknown. The read gets to within 3 residues of the CDR3 end, and the germline J gene fills in the rest. Equivalent amounts of genomic DNA from CVID and control samples were used as sequencing input. For every sample, a 60 bp segment covering the rearranged TCRbeta CDR3 region was amplified and then sequenced. The immunoSEQ assay, a bias-corrected multiplex PCR with high-throughput sequencing, was employed for TCRbeta amplification. Per the authors' processing: Every unique nucleotide sequence counted as a clone and was annotated with V, D and J genes, copy number and frequency. Sequences were labeled productive if in frame, and non-productive if out of frame or containing stop codons. Clonality was calculated from Shannon's entropy as previously described. The predicted amino acid sequences of productive clones were used to derive mean CDR3 Kyte-Doolittle hydropathy. The R hclust function was used to hierarchically cluster scaled V gene usage with Manhattan distance and complete linkage. Clone sharing by CDR3 amino acid sequence was assessed by resampling 12 repertoires per group over 100 rounds. Repertoires were searched for approximately 77 published EBV-specific and a few hundred published CMV-specific TCRbeta sequences. A couple of CVID samples yielding fewer than 10,000 sequences were excluded from analysis, leaving approximately 42 CVID repertoires. In its TCRdb copy, this immuneACCESS table keeps in-frame sequences only and misses some clones. Where compared with another copy, unresolved V genes explain less than half of these, and the others have no known cause. The DNA was the basis for D and trimming; V, J and clone size are from that table. For this sample, about 39,000 clones appear and none is a singleton. The top ten clones comprise roughly 3% of the sample.

Both CVID patients and healthy controls were predominantly of Caucasian heritage. Heparinized peripheral whole blood samples of roughly 5 to 8.5 ml were obtained from each donor. Genomic DNA from adults with common variable immune deficiency (CVID) and from healthy adult controls was used for sequencing of TCRbeta CDR3 repertoires. There were around 22 healthy adult volunteers in the control group (roughly twelve female and about ten male), ranging in age from roughly 23 to 70 years, with a mean age of nearly 35. Diluted blood was density-centrifuged over Hypaque 1077 or Ficoll-Paque to isolate peripheral blood mononuclear cells. Genomic DNA was obtained from unsorted mononuclear cells through either Qiagen column purification or a centrifugation-based method. Counted from cysteine to phenylalanine, this CDR3 has 12 amino acids. Shown are 27 bases from within the CDR3, in frame from base 1. V loses 3 bases of germline sequence and J loses 4 bases, and the interval between the two ends is 7 bases. The germline V gene provides CDR1 SGHTA and CDR2 FQGNSA.

The chain is encoded by TRBV7-2 joined to TRBJ2-7; there is no confident call for the D gene. The sequence derives from a person aged 18-69 years in good health. The sample consisted of peripheral blood mononuclear cells. The sequenced CDR3 bases are TGTGCCAGCAGCTTCGCTAGTTACGAG. This yields the protein CASSFASYE. The entire CDR3 reads CASSFASYEQYF.